The entry that follows covers one T cell receptor beta chain sequence. The data are from a study of PD-L1 blockade in urothelial cancer. CDR3 length equals 15 residues. V lost 1 base to trimming and J lost 4 bases; unmatched junction nucleotides: 6. Looked up from germline, CDR1 is SEHNR and CDR2 is FQNEAQ (reference sequence). Time point in this sample: peripheral blood 6 weeks after treatment start. TCRdb keeps only in-frame clones here, not all; method: immunoSEQ multiplex PCR. The top ten clones hold roughly 0.87% of a sample with roughly 76,000 clones, around 90% of them seen once. The sequence was collected from an elderly woman with urothelial cancer. The chain recombines TRBV7-9 with TRBJ1-1; 7 bases map to TRBD1. The sample in question was PBMCs, obtained around atezolizumab (anti-PD-L1) treatment. The CDR3: CASSLVSGGGTEAFF. The CDR3 DNA reads TGTGCCAGCAGCTTAGTTTCAGGGGGAGGCACTGAAGCTTTCTTT.